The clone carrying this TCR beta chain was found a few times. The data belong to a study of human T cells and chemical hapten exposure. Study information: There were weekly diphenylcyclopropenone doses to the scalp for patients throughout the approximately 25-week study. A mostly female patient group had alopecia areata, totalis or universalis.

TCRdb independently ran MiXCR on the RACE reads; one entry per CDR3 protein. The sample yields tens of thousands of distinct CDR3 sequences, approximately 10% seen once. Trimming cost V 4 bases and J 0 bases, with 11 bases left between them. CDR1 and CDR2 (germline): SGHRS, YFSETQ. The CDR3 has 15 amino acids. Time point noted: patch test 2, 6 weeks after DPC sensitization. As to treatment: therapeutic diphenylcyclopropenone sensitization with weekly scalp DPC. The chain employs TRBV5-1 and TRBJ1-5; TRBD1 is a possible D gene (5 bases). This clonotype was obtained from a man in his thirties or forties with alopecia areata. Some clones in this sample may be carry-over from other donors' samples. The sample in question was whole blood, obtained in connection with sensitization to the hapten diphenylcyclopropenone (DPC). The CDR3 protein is CASSDGTLSNQPQHF. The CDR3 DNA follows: TGCGCCAGCAGCGACGGGACCCTTAGCAATCAGCCCCAGCATTTT.